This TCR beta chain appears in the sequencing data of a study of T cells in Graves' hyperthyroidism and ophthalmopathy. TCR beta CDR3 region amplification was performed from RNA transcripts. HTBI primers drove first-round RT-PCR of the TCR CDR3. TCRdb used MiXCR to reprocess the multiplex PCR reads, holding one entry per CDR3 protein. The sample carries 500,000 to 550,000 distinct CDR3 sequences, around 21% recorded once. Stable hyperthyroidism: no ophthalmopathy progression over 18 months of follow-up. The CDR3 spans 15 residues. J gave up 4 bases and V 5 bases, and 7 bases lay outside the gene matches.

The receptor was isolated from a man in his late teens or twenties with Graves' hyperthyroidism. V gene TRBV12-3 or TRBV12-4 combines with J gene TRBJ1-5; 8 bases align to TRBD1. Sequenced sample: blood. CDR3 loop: CASSLTGEKNQPQHF. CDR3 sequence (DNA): TGTGCCAGCAGTCTGACAGGGGAAAAGAATCAGCCCCAGCATTTT.